This T cell receptor (beta chain) was observed in a study of T cell changes during pregnancy in multiple sclerosis. Generated by immunoSEQ multiplex PCR, the TCRdb table keeps only in-frame clones and is missing some. This repertoire shows 90,000 to 100,000 clones, around 93% found once; its top ten account for 3.5% to 4.5%. Germline values: CDR1 SGHDT, CDR2 YYEEEE. This CDR3 comprises 13 residues. V dropped 5 bases and J dropped 5 bases, with 13 bases sitting between them. Sequences were derived from peripheral blood, sampled in the first trimester of pregnancy. This receptor was obtained from a female donor with multiple sclerosis, enrolled in a pregnancy study. The rearrangement joins TRBV5-6 to TRBJ1-1; D gene uncertain. The CDR3, as DNA: TGTGCCAGCAGTTCGACGAGGGTTACTGAAGCTTTCTTT. Translation: CASSSTRVTEAFF. Based on the CDR3 plus reference TRBV5-6 and TRBJ1-1, the full variable domain is DAGVTQSPTHLIKTRGQQVTLRCSPKSGHDTVSWYQQALGQGPQFIFQYYEEEERQRGNFPDRFSGHQFPNYSSELNVNALLLGDSALYLCASSSTRVTEAFFGQGTRLTVV.